The next 18 T cell receptor beta chains were all read from a single sample in a study of CD8 T cells in ankylosing spondylitis. TCRdb reprocessed the 5' RACE reads via MiXCR and lists one record per CDR3 protein. Here the sample spans about 190,000 distinct CDR3 sequences, 13% being singletons. The sequenced sample was blood, either unsorted or a sorted T cell fraction (not recorded which). The source is a female donor with ankylosing spondylitis or in good health (not recorded which).

This clonotype was picked up a small number of times. As DNA, the CDR3 is TGTGCCAGCAGCCAAAGCGGGGGGACCTACGAGCAGTACTTC. Translation gives CASSQSGGTYEQYF. The J gene is TRBJ2-7, the V gene TRBV3-1; 9 bases match TRBD2. V gave up 2 bases and J gave up 2 bases; unmatched junction bases: 1. Germline CDR1 LGHDT, CDR2 YNNKEL (reference sequence). The CDR3 length is 14 residues.

In this sample, this clonotype turned up many times. The genes are TRBV4-3 and TRBJ2-6; D unresolved. The ends were cut back, 4 bases at V and 4 bases at J, with 8 bases in the middle. The CDR3 runs to 14 residues. Germline V CDR1 and CDR2: LGHNA, YSLEER. Here the CDR3 DNA reads TGCGCCAGCAGCCCTGTTTGGGGGGCCAACGTCCTGACTTTC. It translates to CASSPVWGANVLTF.

This clonotype has a handful of counts. The chain is built from TRBV5-4 and TRBJ1-2, with 8 bases that match TRBD1. The CDR3 covers 14 residues. V dropped 0 bases and J dropped 4; count of bases not matched to a gene: 2. Germline V CDR1 and CDR2: SGHNT, YYREEE (reference sequence). CDR3 region: CASSLDRGSYGYTF. In nucleotides, the CDR3 is TGTGCCAGCAGCTTGGACAGGGGGAGCTATGGCTACACCTTC.

This clonotype was counted ten times or more. V gene TRBV15 combines with J gene TRBJ1-3, with a possible D match to TRBD1 (6 bases). The CDR3 runs to 15 residues. Per the germline V gene, CDR1 is LNHNV and CDR2 is YYDKDF (reference sequence). Deletions cut 1 base from V and 2 bases from J, with 9 bases between. The CDR3 here is CATSRVTGPGNTIYF. The CDR3 nucleotides are TGTGCCACCAGCAGAGTAACAGGGCCTGGAAACACCATATATTTT.

This clonotype occurred a few times. The chain recombines TRBV19 with TRBJ2-7; TRBD1 matches 9 bases. This CDR3 is 14 amino acids long. After removal of 4 bases from V and 4 bases from J, the junction contained 5 bases not matched to a gene. Germline lookup yields CDR1 LNHDA and CDR2 SQIVND (reference sequence). CDR3 residues: CASSTRDRVYEQYF. CDR3 DNA sequence: TGTGCCAGTAGTACCCGGGACAGGGTATACGAGCAGTACTTC.

This clonotype was observed at least ten times. The chain combines TRBV5-1 with TRBJ2-2; TRBD2 is a possible D gene (5 bases). The CDR3 sequence is 15 residues long. The germline gives CDR1 SGHRS, CDR2 YFSETQ. Between the trimmed V and J ends, which lost 0 bases and 1 base, there was a span of 7 bases. CDR3 loop: CASSLASGNTGELFF. CDR3 DNA sequence: TGCGCCAGCAGCTTGGCCAGCGGGAACACCGGGGAGCTGTTTTTT.

The V call is TRBV6-1, the J call TRBJ2-2, with TRBD2 identical over 7 bases. CDR1 is MNHNS and CDR2 is SASEGT in the germline V gene. Losses at the gene ends were 7 bases for V and 6 bases for J; bases not matched to a gene: 14. The CDR3 loop spans 16 amino acids. CDR3 DNA sequence: TGTGCCAGCACCCCAAGGCGAGACGGGAGGTCCGGGGAGCTGTTTTTT. It specifies CASTPRRDGRSGELFF.

The chain uses TRBV5-6 and TRBJ2-1; D not resolved. Trimming left V 3 bases short and J 0 bases short, with 10 bases between. The CDR3 loop spans 15 amino acids. Germline V gene lookup returns CDR1 SGHDT and CDR2 YYEEEE. CDR3 in DNA: TGTGCCAGCAGCTATTTACAGAGCTCCTACAATGAGCAGTTCTTC. This gives the protein CASSYLQSSYNEQFF.

This clonotype occurred many times. The rearrangement uses TRBV7-9 and TRBJ2-1; D is possibly TRBD1 (6 bases). Trimming stripped 4 bases from V and 6 bases from J, with 16 bases between. This CDR3 contains 15 residues. Germline V gene sequence: CDR1 SEHNR, CDR2 FQNEAQ (reference sequence). The CDR3 bases are TGTGCCAGCAGCTATCCTGGACAGTTCGGCAATGAGCAGTTCTTC. It yields the protein CASSYPGQFGNEQFF.

V is TRBV10-3 and J is TRBJ1-2; D is ambiguous. Germline V gene lookup returns CDR1 ENHRY and CDR2 SYGVKD. The CDR3 covers 13 residues. V dropped 4 bases and J dropped 3 bases, with 9 bases sitting between them. The CDR3 is CAISGQEYYGYTF. The CDR3 DNA follows: TGTGCCATCAGTGGGCAGGAGTACTATGGCTACACCTTC.

This clonotype appeared many times. The chain is built from TRBV6-2 or TRBV6-3 and TRBJ1-1, with D perhaps TRBD1 (5 bases). Trimming shortened V by 6 bases and J by 4 bases, and 15 bases separated the two germline ends. This CDR3 has 14 residues. Germline V gene sequence: CDR1 MNHEY, CDR2 SVGEGT. The CDR3 spells CASSHQGRGTEAFF. CDR3 coding DNA: TGTGCCAGCAGCCATCAGGGACGCGGCACTGAAGCTTTCTTT.

This clonotype showed up just a few times. V gene TRBV27 combines with J gene TRBJ2-7; D may match TRBD1 or TRBD2 (6 bases each). This CDR3 spans 15 amino acids. Germline CDR1 and CDR2: MNHEY and SMNVEV (reference sequence). The V and J ends lost 7 bases and 2 bases respectively, with 18 bases between them. The CDR3 sequence: CASKPGASLPYEQYF. CDR3 bases: TGTGCCAGCAAACCGGGGGCGAGCCTTCCCTACGAGCAGTACTTC.

This clonotype was observed many times. The chain carries TRBV4-2 and TRBJ1-2; no clear D. The V gene's germline CDR1 is LGHNA and CDR2 YNFKEQ. Trimming stripped 0 bases from V and 7 bases from J, with 15 bases between. This CDR3 contains 15 residues. Here the CDR3 DNA reads TGTGCCAGCAGCCAAGACGTTGGGAAATCGCGTGGCTACACCTTC. Residues: CASSQDVGKSRGYTF.

This clonotype was counted many times. The chain employs TRBV5-1 and TRBJ1-5; maybe TRBD1 (5 bases). Germline V gene data show CDR1 as SGHRS and CDR2 as YFSETQ. The CDR3 has 14 amino acids. V was clipped by 0 bases and J by 8 bases, with 12 bases between them. Here the CDR3 reads CASSLGQGSEPQHF. CDR3 in DNA: TGCGCCAGCAGCTTGGGGCAGGGTTCGGAGCCCCAGCATTTT. The full variable domain, completed using reference TRBV5-1 and TRBJ1-5, is KAGVTQTPRYLIKTRGQQVTLSCSPISGHRSVSWYQQTPGQGLQFLFEYFSETQRNKGNFPGRFSGRQFSNSRSEMNVSTLELGDSALYLCASSLGQGSEPQHFGDGTRLSIL.

The rearrangement uses TRBV29-1 and TRBJ1-1; no definite D call. CDR3 length: 14 residues. Trimming took 7 bases from V and 1 from J, leaving 16 bases between them. The V gene's germline CDR1 is SQVTM and CDR2 ANQGSEA. The CDR3 is CSAGLLGGNTEAFF. CDR3 in DNA: TGCAGCGCCGGGCTACTAGGAGGGAACACTGAAGCTTTCTTT.

The sample holds many counts of this clonotype. The chain employs TRBV20-1 and TRBJ2-1; 14 positions agree with TRBD2. Germline V lookup: CDR1 DFQATT, CDR2 SNEGSKA (reference sequence). Losses at the gene ends were 3 bases for V and 0 bases for J; bases not matched to a gene: 1. The CDR3 sequence is 16 residues long. The DNA of the CDR3 is TGCAGTGCTAGGGGGACTAGCGGGAGCTCCTACAATGAGCAGTTCTTC. Encoded protein: CSARGTSGSSYNEQFF.

This clonotype occurred once. A read error may explain this, as a much larger clone is one base away. The chain joins TRBV7-2 to TRBJ2-1; either TRBD1 or TRBD2 may supply D (6 bases each). Looked up from germline, CDR1 is SGHTA and CDR2 is FQGNSA. V lost 5 bases, J lost 5 bases, and 16 bases lay in between. The CDR3 covers 15 residues. This CDR3 is CASSPWRGANNEQFF. In nucleotides, the CDR3 is TGTGCCAGCAGCCCCTGGAGGGGGGCGAACAATGAGCAGTTCTTC.

This clonotype was seen repeatedly, ten times or more. The rearrangement joins TRBV29-1 to TRBJ2-3; perhaps TRBD2 as D (5 bases). The germline V and J ends were trimmed by 4 bases and 5 bases, with 16 bases remaining between them. The CDR3 extends over 14 amino acids. Per the germline V gene, CDR1 is SQVTM and CDR2 is ANQGSEA. The CDR3: CSVVGGGWVDTQYF. Written as DNA, the CDR3 is TGCAGCGTTGTTGGCGGAGGCTGGGTAGATACGCAGTATTTT.